A single sample gave rise to the 21 T cell receptor beta chains below, sequenced in a study of shared clonotypes between healthy human individuals (TCRdb year 2020). Receptor amplification or capture employed the immunoSEQ multiplex PCR assay. The table was pulled from immuneACCESS by TCRdb, which kept in-frame rearrangements only. Such tables lose some clones; where checked, under half of the loss comes from unresolved V genes, and the rest has no known cause. For this sample the table gives 450,000 to 500,000 clones, of which 79% were detected only once. The leading ten clones occupy about 12% of the sample. The specimen was PBMCs. Receptor source: a middle-aged woman in good health. Some clones in this sample may be carry-over from other donors' samples.

This sequence joins TRBV10-3 and TRBJ2-1; tentatively, D is TRBD2 (5 bases). Germline CDR1 is ENHRY and CDR2 is SYGVKD. The CDR3 spans 13 residues. Trimming took off 8 bases at V and 7 bases at J, with 15 bases between the two ends. The CDR3 reads CAIAQLGENEQFF. As DNA, the CDR3 is TGTGCCATCGCCCAACTCGGGGAAAATGAGCAGTTCTTC.

The chain uses TRBV5-1 and TRBJ2-2; 7 nucleotides align to TRBD2. The CDR3 totals 17 residues. Unmatched junction bases numbered 6, after V lost 0 bases and J lost 1 base. From germline, CDR1 is SGHRS and CDR2 YFSETQ. This CDR3 reads CASSLAAASGNTGELFF. The CDR3 nucleotides are TGCGCCAGCAGCTTGGCCGCTGCTAGCGGGAACACCGGGGAGCTGTTTTTT.

This clone was seen a few times. The chain links TRBV20-1 to TRBJ1-1, with D possibly matching TRBD1 (5 bases). The CDR3 loop spans 11 amino acids. The V end was cut by 5 bases, the J end by 8 bases, with 12 bases between. CDR1 is DFQATT and CDR2 is SNEGSKA in the germline V gene (reference sequence). This CDR3 reads CSAQDSWEAFF. The DNA for the CDR3 is TGCAGTGCTCAAGACAGCTGGGAAGCTTTCTTT.

The rearrangement links TRBV27 to TRBJ1-2; D remains unclear. The CDR3 is made up of 14 amino acids. Germline values: CDR1 MNHEY, CDR2 SMNVEV (reference sequence). V was shortened by 5 bases and J by 4 bases, with 14 bases between the two germline ends. This chain's CDR3 is CASSVAGELYGYTF. In DNA, the CDR3 is TGTGCCAGCAGTGTCGCAGGTGAACTCTATGGCTACACCTTC.

Points on this clone: It is likely a read error: a sequence one base away is far more abundant. This chain connects TRBV29-1 to TRBJ1-2; TRBD1 is a possible D gene (5 bases). CDR3 size: 15 residues. CDR1 is SQVTM and CDR2 is ANQGSEA in the germline V gene. Trimming stripped 5 bases from V and 1 base from J, with 17 bases between. CDR3 region: CSVNGDGGGNYGYTF. The DNA for the CDR3 is TGCAGCGTTAATGGGGACGGCGGGGGTAACTATGGCTACACCTTC.

The chain recombines TRBV11-2 with TRBJ2-7; D not resolved. This CDR3 contains 14 residues. The germline CDR1 and CDR2 sequences are SGHAT and FQNNGV. V lost 1 base and J 4 bases, leaving 11 bases between the germline ends. The CDR3 region is CASSLGPIRYEQYF. The CDR3 nucleotides read TGTGCCAGCAGCTTAGGGCCAATAAGATACGAGCAGTACTTC.

The chain uses TRBV5-4 and TRBJ2-7, with TRBD2 as a possible D gene (5 bases). The CDR3 has 14 amino acids. CDR1 and CDR2 from the germline V gene are SGHNT and YYREEE (reference sequence). The V end was cut by 4 bases, the J end by 6 bases, with 17 bases between. CDR3 in amino acids: CASSPDYGKREQYF. DNA for the CDR3: TGTGCCAGCAGCCCCGACTATGGCAAGCGCGAGCAGTACTTC.

The CDR3 reads CASSPPAATNTGELFF. CDR3 bases: TGTGCCAGCTCACCACCCGCAGCTACGAACACCGGGGAGCTGTTTTTT. The chain links TRBV18 to TRBJ2-2, with D unresolved. CDR1 is KGHSH, CDR2 LQKENI, per germline. V was shortened by 0 bases and J by 0 bases, with 8 bases between the two germline ends. The CDR3 has 16 residues.

This clone has only a few counts. The chain employs TRBV7-2 and TRBJ2-2; D gene unclear. The CDR3 contains 13 residues. V was cut by 2 bases and J by 7 bases, with 8 bases left in between. CDR1 is SGHTA, CDR2 FQGNSA, per germline. The CDR3 loop reads CASSLQADGELFF. Written as DNA, the CDR3 is TGTGCCAGCAGCTTACAGGCCGACGGGGAGCTGTTTTTT.

This clone has only a few counts. The gene calls are TRBV27 and TRBJ1-5; unclear D gene. Per germline, CDR1 MNHEY and CDR2 SMNVEV (reference sequence). The V gene lost 8 bases and the J gene lost 4 bases, with 6 bases spanning the gap. CDR3 length: 11 amino acids. The CDR3 nucleotides read TGTGCCAGCGGCATGAATCAGCCCCAGCATTTT. Translating gives CASGMNQPQHF.

This clone appeared a single time. The chain has TRBV10-3 and TRBJ1-2; D is perhaps TRBD1 (5 bases). The CDR3 sequence is 13 residues long. Germline V CDR1 and CDR2: ENHRY, SYGVKD. V was trimmed by 3 bases and J by 3 bases, leaving 8 bases between them. The DNA of the CDR3 is TGTGCCATCAGTGATGACAGCTACTATGGCTACACCTTC. Translation gives CAISDDSYYGYTF.

This chain uses TRBV27 with TRBJ2-4; D gene uncertain. Trimming removed 3 bases from V and 0 bases from J, with 9 bases in between. Germline-derived CDR1 and CDR2 are MNHEY and SMNVEV (reference sequence). The length of the CDR3 is 15 residues. This chain's CDR3 is CASSLMDPAKNIQYF. DNA of the CDR3: TGTGCCAGCAGTTTGATGGACCCAGCCAAAAACATTCAGTACTTC.

A few counts support this clone. The CDR3: CASSIAGLNTEAFF. In DNA form, the CDR3 reads TGTGCCAGTAGTATAGCAGGTCTGAACACTGAAGCTTTCTTT. The V and J genes are TRBV19 and TRBJ1-1; D gene unclear. Germline V lookup: CDR1 LNHDA, CDR2 SQIVND (reference sequence). The CDR3 totals 14 residues. With 1 base removed from V and 0 bases from J, the gap between germline ends came to 6 bases.

The V gene is TRBV9, the J gene TRBJ2-2, with D perhaps TRBD2 (6 bases). The CDR3 covers 17 residues. CDR1 and CDR2 (germline): SGDLS, YYNGEE. V shed 1 base and J shed 7 bases, with 20 bases lying between them. In nucleotides, the CDR3 is TGTGCCAGCAGCGTAATACGAGCCTTCCGGAGGGACGGGGAGCTGTTTTTT. Its protein is CASSVIRAFRRDGELFF.

This chain connects TRBV5-1 to TRBJ2-7; D remains ambiguous. The length of the CDR3 is 15 residues. With 3 bases removed from V and 1 base from J, the gap between germline ends came to 14 bases. Germline V lookup: CDR1 SGHRS, CDR2 YFSETQ. CDR3 nucleotides: TGCGCCAGCAGCTGGGTGGGCCTCGAATCCTACGAGCAGTACTTC. Translation gives CASSWVGLESYEQYF.

The chain uses TRBV30 and TRBJ2-2; D perhaps matches TRBD2 (6 bases). Trimming shortened V by 3 bases and J by 1 base, and 12 bases separated the two germline ends. The CDR3 loop spans 15 amino acids. Germline V gene lookup returns CDR1 GTSNPN and CDR2 SVGIG (reference sequence). CDR3 region: CAWSKRRGNTGELFF. The CDR3, as DNA: TGTGCCTGGAGCAAAAGGCGGGGGAACACCGGGGAGCTGTTTTTT.

Concerning this clone itself: A single base is all that separates this from a far larger clone, so a read error is likely. This chain links TRBV28 with TRBJ2-7; the D is unclear. V was cut by 4 bases and J by 2 bases, with 9 bases left in between. The CDR3 sequence is 13 residues long. From germline, CDR1 is MDHEN and CDR2 SYDVKM. The CDR3 loop reads CASSYPETYEQYF. The CDR3 nucleotides are TGTGCCAGCAGTTACCCGGAGACCTACGAGCAGTACTTC.

This CDR3 is CASSPQGAPDTQYF. CDR3 bases: TGTGCCAGCAGCCCGCAGGGCGCGCCAGATACGCAGTATTTT. The chain combines TRBV5-5 with TRBJ2-3; TRBD1 might be the D (5 bases). Deletions cut 4 bases from V and 4 bases from J, with 13 bases between. The CDR3 is 14 residues long. CDR1 SGHKS and CDR2 YYEKEE come from the germline V gene (reference sequence).

This clone was detected only a few times. V gene TRBV28 combines with J gene TRBJ2-5; possibly TRBD1 for D (6 bases). The J call may be mistaken, given a closer DNA end match to TRBJ2-7. Germline V CDR1 and CDR2: MDHEN, SYDVKM. CDR3 size: 14 residues. The CDR3 region has the DNA TGTGCCAGCACCCAAGGGGGAACTCCTTACGAGCAGTACTTC. It yields the protein CASTQGGTPYEQYF.

The V call is TRBV4-2, the J call TRBJ2-3; 7 bases align to TRBD2. Germline V gene lookup returns CDR1 LGHNA and CDR2 YNFKEQ. J was trimmed by 3 bases and V by 1 base; bases with no gene match: 7. This CDR3 has 16 residues. DNA of the CDR3: TGTGCCAGCAGCCAAGGTCGCGCGGGAGCAACAGATACGCAGTATTTT. Amino acids: CASSQGRAGATDTQYF.

The chain has TRBV7-2 and TRBJ2-5, with D perhaps matching TRBD2 (5 bases). The J call is uncertain, as TRBJ2-7 better fits the DNA end. Germline V gene sequence: CDR1 SGHTA, CDR2 FQGNSA. This CDR3 region has 15 residues. Here the CDR3 reads CASSLRGQSSYEQYF. CDR3 nucleotides: TGTGCCAGCAGCTTACGAGGGCAGAGCTCCTACGAGCAGTACTTC.